This TCR beta chain was documented in a study of shared clonotypes between healthy human individuals. Study in general: Donors had three CD4 naive, three CD4 memory, two CD8 naive and one CD8 memory plate apiece.

In germline, CDR1 is SGHAT, CDR2 FQNNGV. The CDR3 runs to 15 residues. Trimming shortened V by 6 bases and J by 0 bases, and 12 bases separated the two germline ends. Profiling relied on immunoSEQ multiplex PCR, and the TCRdb table lists in-frame clones only, not all of them. This sample has under 1,100,000 clones, with 65% to 75% found just once. Overall study results and limits: Sequencing of the sorted subsets was shown by rarefaction to be incomplete despite large depth. In contrast to clonotypes shared by all four donors, non-shared clonotypes had lower generation probabilities.

Regarding this clone: Its antigen is unidentified.

This clonotype was obtained from a man between 18 and 29 years old in good health. The chain recombines TRBV11-2 with TRBJ1-3; D is unresolved. Material: memory CD4+ T cells sorted from blood. As to subset: CD45RA-negative fraction. Written as DNA, the CDR3 is TGTGCCAGCAGAGCTGTTTTGAGCTCTGGAAACACCATATATTTT. Translation gives CASRAVLSSGNTIYF.